This T cell receptor beta chain was found in a study of cytomegalovirus exposure and HLA in healthy donors. In germline, CDR1 is MGHRA, CDR2 YSYEKL. The CDR3 is made up of 16 amino acids. V lost 0 bases to trimming and J lost 0 bases, with 8 bases between them. With 60 Vbeta and 13 Jbeta primers, the PCR was carried out. The repertoire was sequenced with immunoSEQ multiplex PCR; TCRdb's copy has only in-frame clones and lacks some. The data contain just over 200,000 clones, roughly 80% of them singletons. The clonotype was recovered from a woman aged 40 to 55 in good health and CMV-seronegative. The chain couples TRBV4-1 to TRBJ2-2; D not certain. The specimen was PBMCs. The CDR3 DNA reads TGCGCCAGCAGCCAAGACGCGGTCGCGAACACCGGGGAGCTGTTTTTT. It yields the protein CASSQDAVANTGELFF.